Below, 13 T cell receptor beta chains from the same sample are listed, as sequenced in a study of shared clonotypes between healthy human individuals. The naive CD8 population came from CD45RO-negative cells selected for CCR7, without terminally differentiated effector memory CD45RA+ cells. The method was immunoSEQ multiplex PCR; TCRdb's version includes in-frame clones alone and lacks a portion of them. The sample has about 1.9 million clones; roughly 95% are singletons. Material: naive CD8+ T cells from PBMCs. Receptor source: a man aged 18 to 30 in good health. Some clones in this sample may be carry-over from other donors' samples.

This sequence joins TRBV7-9 and TRBJ1-1, with TRBD1 matching over 10 bases. The junction had 6 bases not matched to a gene; V was cut back by 5 bases and J by 3 bases. CDR3 size: 15 residues. Germline lookup yields CDR1 SEHNR and CDR2 FQNEAQ (reference sequence). This CDR3 is CASSPDRGRDTEAFF. The CDR3 DNA follows: TGTGCCAGCAGCCCGGACAGGGGGAGGGACACTGAAGCTTTCTTT.

The chain recombines TRBV5-1 with TRBJ2-4, with 9 bases fitting TRBD1. CDR3 length equals 16 residues. Germline values: CDR1 SGHRS, CDR2 YFSETQ. Trimming cost V 3 bases and J 6 bases; bases outside gene matches: 10. The CDR3, as DNA: TGCGCCAGCAGCTGGGACAGGGCCCGATCAGGAAACATTCAGTACTTC. This gives the protein CASSWDRARSGNIQYF.

The V call is TRBV5-4, the J call TRBJ2-7; D possibly corresponds to TRBD1 (7 bases). Trimming took off 4 bases at V and 3 bases at J, with 11 bases between the two ends. Germline values: CDR1 SGHNT, CDR2 YYREEE (reference sequence). CDR3 size: 13 residues. The CDR3 is CASSGGTVYEQYF. The CDR3 DNA reads TGTGCCAGCAGCGGCGGGACAGTCTACGAGCAGTACTTC.

J is TRBJ2-1 and V is TRBV19; maybe TRBD2 (5 bases). V lost 1 base and J lost 2, with 9 bases in between. The CDR3 totals 15 residues. Germline CDR1 is LNHDA and CDR2 is SQIVND (reference sequence). The DNA for the CDR3 is TGTGCCAGTAGTATAGTTCGGGGAACCTACAATGAGCAGTTCTTC. It encodes CASSIVRGTYNEQFF.

This clone occurred once. This chain uses TRBV11-2 with TRBJ2-3; no clear D gene. Between the trimmed V and J ends, which lost 5 bases and 0 bases, there was a span of 12 bases. Germline V gene lookup returns CDR1 SGHAT and CDR2 FQNNGV. The CDR3 sequence is 15 residues long. This CDR3 is CASSTYVASTDTQYF. The CDR3 coding sequence is TGTGCCAGCAGCACCTACGTGGCTAGCACAGATACGCAGTATTTT.

V usage is TRBV9 and J usage is TRBJ2-6; D gene unclear. V was cut by 0 bases and J by 0 bases, with 7 bases left in between. Germline CDR1 SGDLS, CDR2 YYNGEE. This CDR3 is built from 16 residues. CDR3 coding DNA: TGTGCCAGCAGCGTAGCGAAGAGCTCTGGGGCCAACGTCCTGACTTTC. As protein: CASSVAKSSGANVLTF.

The chain carries TRBV5-4 and TRBJ2-5; 7 bases fit TRBD2. The J segment lost 3 bases and the V segment lost 3 bases, leaving 11 bases of the junction unmatched. The CDR3 runs 16 residues. Germline V gene lookup returns CDR1 SGHNT and CDR2 YYREEE (reference sequence). CDR3: CASSYNRDYEEETQYF. In nucleotides, the CDR3 is TGTGCCAGCAGCTATAACCGGGACTATGAGGAAGAGACCCAGTACTTC.

The CDR3: CASSPGPGYSNQPQHF. CDR3 bases: TGTGCCAGCAGCCCCGGGCCCGGGTATAGCAATCAGCCCCAGCATTTT. The J gene is TRBJ1-5, the V gene TRBV27; no clear D gene. Trimming pared 6 bases from V and 0 bases from J, leaving 15 bases between. The germline CDR1 and CDR2 sequences are MNHEY and SMNVEV (reference sequence). The CDR3 is 16 amino acids.

The J gene is TRBJ2-1, the V gene TRBV9; 8 bases fit TRBD1. Germline lookup yields CDR1 SGDLS and CDR2 YYNGEE. The CDR3 has 13 amino acids. J was trimmed by 10 bases and V by 3 bases; bases with no gene match: 6. CDR3 loop: CASSARQGTEQFF. DNA of the CDR3: TGTGCCAGCAGCGCGCGACAGGGGACCGAGCAGTTCTTC.

The chain has TRBV9 and TRBJ2-7; 9 positions agree with TRBD2. Germline-derived CDR1 and CDR2 are SGDLS and YYNGEE. Trimming at V came to 4 bases and at J to 5 bases, leaving 7 bases not matched to a gene. This CDR3 region has 14 residues. As DNA, the CDR3 is TGTGCCAGCAGCCCCGGGACTAGCAAACACGAGCAGTACTTC. This gives the protein CASSPGTSKHEQYF.

The V and J genes are TRBV5-8 and TRBJ1-1; 8 bases line up with TRBD1. The V and J ends lost 4 bases and 3 bases, in that order; junction bases with no gene match: 5. Germline V gene data show CDR1 as SGHTS and CDR2 as YDEGEE. This CDR3 region has 14 residues. The CDR3 reads CASSLEQGDTEAFF. As DNA, the CDR3 is TGTGCCAGCAGCCTAGAACAGGGGGACACTGAAGCTTTCTTT.

This sequence joins TRBV9 and TRBJ2-7, with TRBD1 matching 8 bases. Germline V gene data show CDR1 as SGDLS and CDR2 as YYNGEE. After removal of 3 bases from V and 5 bases from J, the junction contained 4 bases not matched to a gene. The CDR3 loop spans 13 amino acids. The CDR3 sequence: CASSGTGNHEQYF. DNA for the CDR3: TGTGCCAGCAGCGGGACAGGGAACCACGAGCAGTACTTC.

This sequence joins TRBV7-2 and TRBJ2-1; D gene uncertain. This CDR3 spans 14 amino acids. Trimming stripped 4 bases from V and 5 bases from J, with 12 bases between. Germline values: CDR1 SGHTA, CDR2 FQGNSA. The CDR3 spells CASSSRRGDNEQFF. In DNA, the CDR3 is TGTGCCAGCAGCTCAAGGCGCGGAGACAATGAGCAGTTCTTC.